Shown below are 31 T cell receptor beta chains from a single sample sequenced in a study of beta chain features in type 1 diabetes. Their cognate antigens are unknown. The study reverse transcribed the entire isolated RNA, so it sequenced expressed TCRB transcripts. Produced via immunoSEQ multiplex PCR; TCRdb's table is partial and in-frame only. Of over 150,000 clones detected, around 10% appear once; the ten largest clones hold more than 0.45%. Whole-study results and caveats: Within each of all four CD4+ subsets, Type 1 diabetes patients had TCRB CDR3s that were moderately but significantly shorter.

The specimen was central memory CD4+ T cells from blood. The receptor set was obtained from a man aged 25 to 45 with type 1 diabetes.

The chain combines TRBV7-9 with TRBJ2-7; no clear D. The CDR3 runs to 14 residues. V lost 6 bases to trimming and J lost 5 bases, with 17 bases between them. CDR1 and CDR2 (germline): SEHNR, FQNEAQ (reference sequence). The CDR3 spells CASREISTSNEQYF. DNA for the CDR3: TGTGCCAGCAGAGAAATTAGCACTTCCAACGAGCAGTACTTC.

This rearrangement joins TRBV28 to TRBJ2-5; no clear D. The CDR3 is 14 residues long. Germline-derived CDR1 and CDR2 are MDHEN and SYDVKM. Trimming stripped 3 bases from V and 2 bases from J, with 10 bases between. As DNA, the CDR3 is TGTGCCAGCAGTTTTGGTGACTCACAAGAGACCCAGTACTTC. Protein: CASSFGDSQETQYF.

CDR3: CASSERRLAYNEQFF. CDR3 DNA: TGTGCCAGCAGTGAACGCAGACTAGCCTACAATGAGCAGTTCTTC. The chain carries TRBV6-1 and TRBJ2-1; perhaps TRBD2 as D (6 bases). The CDR3 is 15 amino acids. CDR1 and CDR2 from the germline V gene are MNHNS and SASEGT. With 2 bases removed from V and 2 bases from J, the gap between germline ends came to 10 bases.

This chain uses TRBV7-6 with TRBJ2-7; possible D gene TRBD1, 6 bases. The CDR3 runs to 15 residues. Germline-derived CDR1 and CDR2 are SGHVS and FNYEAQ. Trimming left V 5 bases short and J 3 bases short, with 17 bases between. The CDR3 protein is CASSPSFGQLYEQYF. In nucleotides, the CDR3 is TGTGCCAGCAGCCCTAGCTTCGGACAGCTCTACGAGCAGTACTTC. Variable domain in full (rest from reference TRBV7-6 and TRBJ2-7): GAGVSQSPRYKVTKRGQDVALRCDPISGHVSLYWYRQALGQGPEFLTYFNYEAQQDKSGLPNDRFSAERPEGSISTLTIQRTEQRDSAMYRCASSPSFGQLYEQYFGPGTRLTVT.

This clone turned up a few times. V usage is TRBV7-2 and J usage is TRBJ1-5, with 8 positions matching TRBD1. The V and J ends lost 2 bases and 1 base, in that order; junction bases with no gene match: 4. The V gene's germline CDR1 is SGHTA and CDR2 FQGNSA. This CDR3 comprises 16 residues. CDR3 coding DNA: TGTGCCAGCAGCTTATCAGGGGGCGGGAGCAATCAGCCCCAGCATTTT. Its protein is CASSLSGGGSNQPQHF.

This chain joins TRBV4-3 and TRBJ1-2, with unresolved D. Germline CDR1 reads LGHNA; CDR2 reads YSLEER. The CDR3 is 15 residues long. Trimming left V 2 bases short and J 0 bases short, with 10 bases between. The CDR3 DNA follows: TGCGCCAGCAGCCAATCACAGAAATCTAACTATGGCTACACCTTC. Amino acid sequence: CASSQSQKSNYGYTF.

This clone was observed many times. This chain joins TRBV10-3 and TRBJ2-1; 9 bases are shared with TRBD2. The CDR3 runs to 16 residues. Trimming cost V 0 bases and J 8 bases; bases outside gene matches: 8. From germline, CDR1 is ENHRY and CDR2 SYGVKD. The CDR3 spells CAISESSSGRPHEQFF. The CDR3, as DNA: TGTGCCATCAGTGAGTCGAGTAGCGGGAGACCCCATGAGCAGTTCTTC.

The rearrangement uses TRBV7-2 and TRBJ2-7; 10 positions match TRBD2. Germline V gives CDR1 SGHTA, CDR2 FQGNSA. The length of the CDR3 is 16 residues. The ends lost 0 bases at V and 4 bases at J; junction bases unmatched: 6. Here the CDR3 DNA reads TGTGCCAGCAGCTTAGCGCACGGGACTAGCGTGTACGAGCAGTACTTC. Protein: CASSLAHGTSVYEQYF.

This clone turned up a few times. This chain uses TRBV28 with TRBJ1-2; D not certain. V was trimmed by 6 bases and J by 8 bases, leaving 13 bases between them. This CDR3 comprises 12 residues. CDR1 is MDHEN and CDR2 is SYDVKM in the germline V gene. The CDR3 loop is CASRGQMEGYTF. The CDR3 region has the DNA TGTGCCAGCAGGGGCCAAATGGAAGGCTACACCTTC.

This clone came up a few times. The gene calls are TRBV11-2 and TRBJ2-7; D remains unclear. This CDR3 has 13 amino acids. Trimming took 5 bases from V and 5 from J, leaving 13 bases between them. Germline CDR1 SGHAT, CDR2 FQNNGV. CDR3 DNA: TGTGCCAGCAGCCTAAGTACAGAAAACGAGCAGTACTTC. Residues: CASSLSTENEQYF. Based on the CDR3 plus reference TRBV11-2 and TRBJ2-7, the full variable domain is EAGVAQSPRYKIIEKRQSVAFWCNPISGHATLYWYQQILGQGPKLLIQFQNNGVVDDSQLPKDRFSAERLKGVDSTLKIQPAKLEDSAVYLCASSLSTENEQYFGPGTRLTVT.

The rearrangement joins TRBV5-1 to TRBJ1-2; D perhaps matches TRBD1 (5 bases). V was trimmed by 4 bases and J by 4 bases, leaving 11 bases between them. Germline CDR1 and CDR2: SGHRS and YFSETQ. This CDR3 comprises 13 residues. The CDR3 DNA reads TGCGCCAGCAGCGGCGGGGGAGGCTATGGCTACACCTTC. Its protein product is CASSGGGGYGYTF.

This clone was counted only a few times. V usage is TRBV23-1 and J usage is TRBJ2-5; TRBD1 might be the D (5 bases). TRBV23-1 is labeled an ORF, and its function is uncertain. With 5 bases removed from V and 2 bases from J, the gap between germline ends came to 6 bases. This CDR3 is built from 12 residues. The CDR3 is CASSTGQETQYF. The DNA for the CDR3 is TGCGCCAGCAGTACAGGACAAGAGACCCAGTACTTC.

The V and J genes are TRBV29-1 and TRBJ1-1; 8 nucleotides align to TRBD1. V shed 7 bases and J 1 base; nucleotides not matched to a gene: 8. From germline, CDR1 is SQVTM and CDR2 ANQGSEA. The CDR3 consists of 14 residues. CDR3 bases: TGCAGCGCCGACAGGGGTAAGAGGAACACTGAAGCTTTCTTT. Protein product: CSADRGKRNTEAFF.

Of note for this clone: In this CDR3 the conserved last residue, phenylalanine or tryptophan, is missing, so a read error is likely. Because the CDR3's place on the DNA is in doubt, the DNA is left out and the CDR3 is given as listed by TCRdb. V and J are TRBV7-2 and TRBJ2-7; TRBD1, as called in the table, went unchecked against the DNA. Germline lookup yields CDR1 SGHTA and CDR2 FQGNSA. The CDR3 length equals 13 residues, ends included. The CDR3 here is CASSFAGTGGISL.

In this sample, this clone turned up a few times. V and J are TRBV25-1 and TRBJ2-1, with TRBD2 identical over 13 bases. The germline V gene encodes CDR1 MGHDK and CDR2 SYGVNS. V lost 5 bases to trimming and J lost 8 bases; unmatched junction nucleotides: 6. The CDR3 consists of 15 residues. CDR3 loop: CASSLGTSGAHEQFF. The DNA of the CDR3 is TGTGCCAGCAGTCTCGGGACTAGCGGGGCCCATGAGCAGTTCTTC.

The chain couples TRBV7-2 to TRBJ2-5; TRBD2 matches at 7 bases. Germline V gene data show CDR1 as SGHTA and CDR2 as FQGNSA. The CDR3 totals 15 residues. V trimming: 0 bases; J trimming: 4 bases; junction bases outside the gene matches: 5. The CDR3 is CASSLAGGPLETQYF. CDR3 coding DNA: TGTGCCAGCAGCTTAGCGGGAGGGCCTTTAGAGACCCAGTACTTC.

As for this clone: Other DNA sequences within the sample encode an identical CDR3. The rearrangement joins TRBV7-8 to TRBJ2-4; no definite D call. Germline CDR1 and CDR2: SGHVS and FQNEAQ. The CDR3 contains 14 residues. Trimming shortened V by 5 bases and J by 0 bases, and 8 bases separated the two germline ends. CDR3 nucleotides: TGTGCCAGCAGCAGCGCGGTAGCCAAAAACATTCAGTACTTC. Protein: CASSSAVAKNIQYF.

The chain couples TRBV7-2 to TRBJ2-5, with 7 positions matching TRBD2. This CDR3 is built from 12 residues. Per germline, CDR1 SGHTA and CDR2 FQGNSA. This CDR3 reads CPALARQETQYF. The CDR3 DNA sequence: TGTCCGGCACTAGCGCGCCAAGAGACCCAGTACTTC.

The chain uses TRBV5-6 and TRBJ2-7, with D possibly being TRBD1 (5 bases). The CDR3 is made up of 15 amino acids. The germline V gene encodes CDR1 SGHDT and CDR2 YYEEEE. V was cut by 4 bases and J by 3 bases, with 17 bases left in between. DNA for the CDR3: TGTGCCAGCAGCCCCACCCGGCAGGGCGGCTACGAGCAGTACTTC. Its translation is CASSPTRQGGYEQYF.

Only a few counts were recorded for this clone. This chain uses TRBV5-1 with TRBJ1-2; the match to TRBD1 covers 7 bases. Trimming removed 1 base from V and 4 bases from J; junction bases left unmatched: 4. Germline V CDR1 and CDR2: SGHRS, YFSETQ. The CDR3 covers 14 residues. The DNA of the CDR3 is TGCGCCAGCAGCTTGCTACAGGGGTCCTATGGCTACACCTTC. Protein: CASSLLQGSYGYTF.

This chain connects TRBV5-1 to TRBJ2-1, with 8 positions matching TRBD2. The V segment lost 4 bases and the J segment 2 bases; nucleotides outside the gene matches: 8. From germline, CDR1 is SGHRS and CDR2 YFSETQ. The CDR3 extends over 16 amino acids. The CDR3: CASSLRVSGTYNEQFF. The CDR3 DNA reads TGCGCCAGCAGCCTGAGGGTTAGCGGGACCTACAATGAGCAGTTCTTC.

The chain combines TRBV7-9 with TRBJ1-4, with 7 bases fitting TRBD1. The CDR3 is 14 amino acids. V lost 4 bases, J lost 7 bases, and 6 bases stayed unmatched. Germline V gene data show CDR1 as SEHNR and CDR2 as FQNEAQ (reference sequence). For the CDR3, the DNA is TGTGCCAGCAGCTCGTTCACAGGGGTTGAAAAACTGTTTTTT. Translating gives CASSSFTGVEKLFF. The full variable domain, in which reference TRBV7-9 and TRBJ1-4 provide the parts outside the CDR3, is DTGVSQNPRHKITKRGQNVTFRCDPISEHNRLYWYRQTLGQGPEFLTYFQNEAQLEKSRLLSDRFSAERPKGSFSTLEIQRTEQGDSAMYLCASSSFTGVEKLFFGSGTQLSVL.

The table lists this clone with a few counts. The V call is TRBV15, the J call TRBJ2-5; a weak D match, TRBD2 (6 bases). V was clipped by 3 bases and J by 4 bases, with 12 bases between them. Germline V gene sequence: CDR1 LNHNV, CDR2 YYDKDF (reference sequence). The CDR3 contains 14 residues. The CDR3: CATSSGGRGETQYF. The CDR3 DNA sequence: TGTGCCACCAGCAGTGGAGGGCGGGGAGAGACCCAGTACTTC. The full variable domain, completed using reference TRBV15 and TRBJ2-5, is DAMVIQNPRYQVTQFGKPVTLSCSQTLNHNVMYWYQQKSSQAPKLLFHYYDKDFNNEADTPDNFQSRRPNTSFCFLDIRSPGLGDTAMYLCATSSGGRGETQYFGPGTRLLVL.

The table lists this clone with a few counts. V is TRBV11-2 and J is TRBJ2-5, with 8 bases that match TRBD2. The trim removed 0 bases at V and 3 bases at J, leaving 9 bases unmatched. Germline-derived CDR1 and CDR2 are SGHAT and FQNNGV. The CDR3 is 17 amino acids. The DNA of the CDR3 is TGTGCCAGCAGCTTAGAATATGGCGGGAGGCAGAAAGAGACCCAGTACTTC. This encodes CASSLEYGGRQKETQYF.

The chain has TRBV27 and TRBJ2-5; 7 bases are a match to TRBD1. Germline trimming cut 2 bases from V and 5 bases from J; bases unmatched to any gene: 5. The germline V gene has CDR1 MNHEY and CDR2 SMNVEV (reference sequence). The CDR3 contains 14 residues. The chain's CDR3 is CASSLEGAGETQYF. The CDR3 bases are TGTGCCAGCAGTTTAGAGGGGGCAGGCGAGACCCAGTACTTC.

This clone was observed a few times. CDR3 protein: CSVYTRAGTQYF. The CDR3 DNA sequence: TGCAGCGTATATACCCGCGCAGGGACCCAGTACTTC. This chain uses TRBV29-1 with TRBJ2-5, with no clear D. This CDR3 is built from 12 residues. Germline V CDR1 and CDR2: SQVTM, ANQGSEA. Trimming left V 6 bases short and J 7 bases short, with 15 bases between.

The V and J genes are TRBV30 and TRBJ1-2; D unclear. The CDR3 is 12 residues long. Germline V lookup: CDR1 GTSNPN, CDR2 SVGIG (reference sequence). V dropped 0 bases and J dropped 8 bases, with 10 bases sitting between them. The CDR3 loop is CAWSVTGSGYTF. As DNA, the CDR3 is TGTGCCTGGAGTGTAACGGGGTCCGGCTACACCTTC.

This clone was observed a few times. As DNA, the CDR3 is TGTGCCAGCTCACCACCAGGGGACTCCCTCAGTGGGGAGCAGTTCTTC. It translates to CASSPPGDSLSGEQFF. The rearrangement uses TRBV18 and TRBJ2-1, with D possibly TRBD2 on 6 matching bases. Germline values: CDR1 KGHSH, CDR2 LQKENI. This CDR3 has 16 amino acids. With 0 bases removed from V and 10 bases from J, the gap between germline ends came to 19 bases. The whole variable domain, filled in from reference TRBV18 and TRBJ2-1, reads NAGVMQNPRHLVRRRGQEARLRCSPMKGHSHVYWYRQLPEEGLKFMVYLQKENIIDESGMPKERFSAEFPKEGPSILRIQQVVRGDSAAYFCASSPPGDSLSGEQFFGPGTRLTVL.

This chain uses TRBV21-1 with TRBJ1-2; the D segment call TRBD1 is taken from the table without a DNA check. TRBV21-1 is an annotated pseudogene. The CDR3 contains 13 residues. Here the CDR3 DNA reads TGTGCCAGCAGCAAGGGACAGAACTATGGCTACACCTTC. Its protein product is CASSKGQNYGYTF.

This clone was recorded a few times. The CDR3 region has the DNA TGTGCCAGCTTGAGGGTACTAGCCAAAAACATTCAGTACTTC. It codes for CASLRVLAKNIQYF. The chain uses TRBV2 and TRBJ2-4; a weak D match, TRBD2 (5 bases). The length of the CDR3 is 14 residues. Germline assignment: CDR1 SNHLY and CDR2 FYNNEI. Trimming took off 8 bases at V and 0 bases at J, with 11 bases between the two ends.

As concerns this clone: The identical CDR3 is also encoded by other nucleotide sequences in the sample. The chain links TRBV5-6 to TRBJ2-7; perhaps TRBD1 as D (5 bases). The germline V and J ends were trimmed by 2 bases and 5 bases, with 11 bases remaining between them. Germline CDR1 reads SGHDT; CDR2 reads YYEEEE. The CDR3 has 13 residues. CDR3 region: CASSFDRRDEQYF. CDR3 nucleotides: TGTGCCAGCAGCTTCGACAGACGAGACGAGCAGTACTTC.